The 20 T cell receptor beta chains reported below all come from one sample, sequenced in a study of vaccination and CD4 T cells after COVID-19. These receptors' antigens are unknown. Cultured CD4+ T cell DNA was sequenced using the Oncomine TCR Beta short-read assay. Using its own MiXCR run on the PCR reads, TCRdb lists one record per CDR3 protein. The sample shows about 21,000 distinct CDR3 sequences, more than 45% of them seen only once. The treatment was: 10-day PBMC culture with coronavirus spike peptide pools or control peptides (ViraFEST assay). Specimen: CD4+ T cells from blood, cultured in vitro, collected before SARS-CoV-2 vaccination. Receptors were obtained from a human donor who had recovered from COVID-19.

The chain couples TRBV28 to TRBJ2-2; D remains ambiguous. The CDR3 runs to 16 residues. Germline-derived CDR1 and CDR2 are MDHEN and SYDVKM. Trimming removed 8 bases at V and 0 bases at J, with 16 bases between. The CDR3 loop is CASYSQRLANTGELFF. The DNA for the CDR3 is TGTGCCAGCTATTCACAGCGACTCGCGAACACCGGGGAGCTGTTTTTT.

This clonotype came up a few times. The V call is TRBV7-3, the J call TRBJ1-2; D perhaps matches TRBD1 (5 bases). The V gene's germline CDR1 is SGHTA and CDR2 FQGTGA. This CDR3 is built from 15 residues. Trimming pared 5 bases from V and 4 bases from J, leaving 17 bases between. The CDR3 loop reads CASSQNAGRGYGYTF. The CDR3 DNA sequence: TGTGCCAGCAGCCAAAACGCGGGGCGCGGCTATGGCTACACCTTC.

The table lists this clonotype with a few counts. V and J are TRBV2 and TRBJ1-5; no firm D call. The CDR3 length is 16 residues. V gave up 6 bases and J gave up 7 bases, with 22 bases separating them. CDR1 and CDR2 (germline): SNHLY, FYNNEI. In nucleotides, the CDR3 is TGTGCCAGCAGGTCGGATGGAAGCGGAGGGCGCCAGCCCCAGCATTTT. This codes for CASRSDGSGGRQPQHF.

This clonotype was found a few times. The chain combines TRBV7-2 with TRBJ2-2, with D perhaps TRBD1 or TRBD2 (5 bases each). CDR1 and CDR2 (germline): SGHTA, FQGNSA. The CDR3 has 16 amino acids. Trimming stripped 3 bases from V and 2 bases from J, with 13 bases between. The CDR3 loop reads CASSFSGPGNTGELFF. For the CDR3, the DNA is TGTGCCAGCAGCTTTTCGGGGCCAGGTAACACCGGGGAGCTGTTTTTT.

V usage is TRBV11-3 and J usage is TRBJ1-4; no firm D call. This CDR3 contains 14 residues. Germline V gene lookup returns CDR1 SGHNT and CDR2 YENEEA. V lost 1 base to trimming and J lost 5 bases, with 8 bases between them. The CDR3 sequence: CASSLGTGNEKLFF. CDR3 in DNA: TGTGCCAGCAGCTTAGGGACGGGAAATGAAAAACTGTTTTTT.

The rearrangement links TRBV20-1 to TRBJ2-5, with 7 positions matching TRBD1. The CDR3 is 15 residues long. V gave up 6 bases and J gave up 5 bases; unmatched junction bases: 15. CDR1 is DFQATT and CDR2 is SNEGSKA in the germline V gene (reference sequence). In DNA form, the CDR3 reads TGCAGTGCACAAAAAGGGGGCCGTAGTGTGGAGACCCAGTACTTC. Protein product: CSAQKGGRSVETQYF.

This clonotype was detected once. This rearrangement joins TRBV7-2 to TRBJ1-2; 8 bases are shared with TRBD1. Losses at the gene ends were 4 bases for V and 4 bases for J; bases not matched to a gene: 11. The CDR3 totals 16 residues. In germline, CDR1 is SGHTA, CDR2 FQGNSA. The CDR3 DNA is TGTGCCAGCAGCTGGGCCGGGACAGGCGAACTCTATGGCTACACCTTC. This translates into CASSWAGTGELYGYTF.

The V call is TRBV15, the J call TRBJ2-7, with 7 bases fitting TRBD1. In germline, CDR1 is LNHNV, CDR2 YYDKDF (reference sequence). CDR3 length: 16 residues. Trimming at V came to 6 bases and at J to 3 bases, leaving 14 bases not matched to a gene. CDR3 nucleotide sequence: TGTGCCACCAGTCTTGAGGGACAGAAACCCTTCTACGAGCAGTACTTC. Residues: CATSLEGQKPFYEQYF.

V and J are TRBV18 and TRBJ2-7; the D call may be TRBD1 or TRBD2 (6 bases each). Germline assignment: CDR1 KGHSH and CDR2 LQKENI. V lost 0 bases and J 0 bases, leaving 12 bases between the germline ends. This CDR3 contains 16 residues. The CDR3 loop is CASSPPGGTSSYEQYF. CDR3 nucleotide sequence: TGTGCCAGCTCACCACCGGGGGGCACGAGCTCCTACGAGCAGTACTTC.

CDR3 residues: CSARETGRRGNTIYF. CDR3 bases: TGCAGTGCTAGAGAAACGGGACGGAGGGGAAACACCATATATTTT. The chain couples TRBV20-1 to TRBJ1-3; maybe TRBD1 (5 bases). V lost 0 bases and J lost 4, with 13 bases in between. The germline V gene encodes CDR1 DFQATT and CDR2 SNEGSKA (reference sequence). This CDR3 region has 15 residues.

The chain has TRBV7-2 and TRBJ2-3; the match to TRBD1 covers 8 bases. The junction had 9 bases not matched to a gene; V was cut back by 3 bases and J by 4 bases. Per the germline V gene, CDR1 is SGHTA and CDR2 is FQGNSA. The CDR3 loop spans 16 amino acids. CDR3 coding DNA: TGTGCCAGCAGCTTTGGGGCAGGGGGCCGCGCAGATACGCAGTATTTT. Its translation: CASSFGAGGRADTQYF.

This clonotype was detected a few times. The J gene is TRBJ2-1, the V gene TRBV7-2, with 9 bases aligning to TRBD2. There are 16 residues in the CDR3. The V gene end was trimmed by 1 base and the J gene end by 7 bases; junction bases not matched to a gene: 8. Germline CDR1 is SGHTA and CDR2 is FQGNSA. The CDR3 bases are TGTGCCAGCAGCTTAGAGTTTGCGGGAGGGCCGAATGAGCAGTTCTTC. Its translation: CASSLEFAGGPNEQFF.

This clonotype was seen more than once but under ten times. This rearrangement joins TRBV4-1 to TRBJ1-2, with 8 bases lining up with TRBD1. Germline CDR1 MGHRA, CDR2 YSYEKL. The CDR3 spans 15 residues. Trimming cost V 0 bases and J 0 bases; bases outside gene matches: 0. CDR3 coding DNA: TGCGCCAGCAGCCAAGAGACAGGGGCTAACTATGGCTACACCTTC. The encoded protein is CASSQETGANYGYTF.

By sample share, this clonotype is large. This chain joins TRBV7-2 and TRBJ1-5; the D is unclear. The length of the CDR3 is 12 residues. Trimming took off 5 bases at V and 4 bases at J, with 6 bases between the two ends. Germline V gene data show CDR1 as SGHTA and CDR2 as FQGNSA. In DNA form, the CDR3 reads TGTGCCAGCAGCCCGTCGAATCAGCCCCAGCATTTT. Its protein is CASSPSNQPQHF.

This clonotype appeared a few times. This chain joins TRBV7-6 and TRBJ1-2, with TRBD1 matching 10 bases. In germline, CDR1 is SGHVS, CDR2 FNYEAQ. V shed 0 bases, J shed 6 bases, and the junction held 10 bases outside the gene matches. This CDR3 contains 17 residues. CDR3: CASSLAISGQGSHGYTF. Written as DNA, the CDR3 is TGTGCCAGCAGCTTAGCAATCTCGGGACAGGGGTCTCATGGCTACACCTTC.

The chain links TRBV5-4 to TRBJ2-5; either TRBD1 or TRBD2 may supply D (5 bases each). CDR1 is SGHNT and CDR2 is YYREEE in the germline V gene (reference sequence). The CDR3 is made up of 15 amino acids. Trimming took off 4 bases at V and 7 bases at J, with 20 bases between the two ends. CDR3 loop: CASSAGTKPVGTQYF. DNA for the CDR3: TGTGCCAGCAGCGCAGGGACCAAGCCGGTTGGGACCCAGTACTTC.

This clonotype was counted only a few times. CDR3: CASSYGDSPLHF. CDR3 coding DNA: TGTGCCAGCAGCTACGGGGATTCACCCCTCCACTTT. The chain links TRBV7-2 to TRBJ1-6, with no clear D. From germline, CDR1 is SGHTA and CDR2 FQGNSA. V was cut by 4 bases and J by 8 bases, with 6 bases left in between. This CDR3 is built from 12 residues.

The J gene is TRBJ2-1, the V gene TRBV27, with D hard to call. Germline loops: CDR1 MNHEY, CDR2 SMNVEV (reference sequence). V shed 0 bases and J shed 7 bases, with 7 bases lying between them. The CDR3 spans 13 residues. The CDR3 sequence is CASSLSTLNEQFF. CDR3 coding DNA: TGTGCCAGCAGTTTATCGACCCTGAATGAGCAGTTCTTC.

The gene calls are TRBV15 and TRBJ1-3, with 11 bases fitting TRBD1. CDR3 length: 15 amino acids. The V segment lost 0 bases and the J segment 7 bases; nucleotides outside the gene matches: 2. Germline V lookup: CDR1 LNHNV, CDR2 YYDKDF (reference sequence). The CDR3 loop is CATSRDRDRGNTIYF. The DNA of the CDR3 is TGTGCCACCAGCAGAGATCGGGACAGGGGGAACACCATATATTTT.

This clonotype has only a few counts. V is TRBV20-1 and J is TRBJ2-1; the D is unclear. CDR3 length: 14 amino acids. Trimming pared 3 bases from V and 2 bases from J, leaving 11 bases between. CDR1 and CDR2 (germline): DFQATT, SNEGSKA (reference sequence). The CDR3: CSARPSRAYNEQFF. The CDR3 DNA is TGCAGTGCTAGGCCTTCACGCGCCTACAATGAGCAGTTCTTC.